This T cell receptor (beta chain) was sequenced in a study of patients and donors after allogeneic stem cell transplantation. CDR3 length equals 12 residues. The V end was cut by 4 bases, the J end by 10 bases, with 13 bases between. TCRdb used MiXCR to reprocess the RT-PCR reads, holding one entry per CDR3 protein. This sample yields 70,000 or so distinct CDR3 sequences, of which approximately 25% are seen a single time; 26% belongs to the top ten. This clonotype was detected only a few times. Sequenced sample: blood, either unsorted or a sorted T cell fraction (not recorded which). The receptor was isolated from a human donor who was either an allogeneic HSCT recipient or a stem cell or donor lymphocyte infusion donor (not recorded which). It is not recorded whose cells these are; they may come from a transplant donor. This sequence joins TRBV12-3 or TRBV12-4 and TRBJ1-1; D is ambiguous. Here the CDR3 reads CASSSLIPGAFF. For the CDR3, the DNA is TGTGCCAGCAGTTCTCTCATACCTGGAGCTTTCTTT.